The clone carrying this T cell receptor beta chain was counted a few times. The V gene's germline CDR1 is SGHDN and CDR2 FVKESK. This CDR3 comprises 16 residues. Unmatched junction bases numbered 9, after V lost 3 bases and J lost 1 base. The sample belongs to a study of T cell changes during pregnancy in multiple sclerosis. Here immunoSEQ multiplex PCR was the method, and the copy in TCRdb shows in-frame clones only, minus some. The repertoire holds around 30,000 clones, with approximately 94% as singletons. Here the sequenced sample was CD8+ T cells from peripheral blood mononuclear cells, taken before pregnancy. The chain employs TRBV14 and TRBJ2-7, with 7 bases that match TRBD1. The TCR sequence derives from a female donor with multiple sclerosis, enrolled in a pregnancy study. DNA for the CDR3: TGTGCCAGCAGCCATGGATACCGGGACAGTTCCTACGAGCAGTACTTC. This encodes CASSHGYRDSSYEQYF.